The T cell receptor beta chain under discussion was sequenced for a study of cytomegalovirus exposure and HLA in healthy donors. Study as a whole: The 120 or so validation repertoires, a later analysis reported, used the same platform as the 550 to 800 first-cohort repertoires. Study conclusions and caveats: CMV antigen specificity was confirmed in vitro for a few CMV-associated chains.

As concerns this clone: Its antigen remains unidentified.

Only in-frame clones appear in the TCRdb table, and some are missing; sequencing was by immunoSEQ multiplex PCR. The sample contains 110,000 or so clones, 88% of which appear only once. CDR3 length equals 18 residues. Germline V gene sequence: CDR1 KGHSH, CDR2 LQKENI. Trimming removed 3 bases from V and 4 bases from J, with 22 bases in between. Sequenced material: PBMCs. This chain uses TRBV18 with TRBJ2-1, with D possibly matching TRBD2 (5 bases). This receptor was taken from a man between 18 and 35 years old in good health and CMV-seronegative. CDR3 residues: CASSPSGYGVVRYNEQFF. CDR3 bases: TGTGCCAGCTCACCTTCCGGGTACGGGGTGGTAAGATACAATGAGCAGTTCTTC. Full variable domain (remainder filled in from reference TRBV18 and TRBJ2-1): NAGVMQNPRHLVRRRGQEARLRCSPMKGHSHVYWYRQLPEEGLKFMVYLQKENIIDESGMPKERFSAEFPKEGPSILRIQQVVRGDSAAYFCASSPSGYGVVRYNEQFFGPGTRLTVL.